This section outlines one T cell receptor (beta chain) sequence together with its context. This sample is part of a study of blood T cell repertoires in COVID-19. Participants had their cohort set by participant-reported clinical history. Before being deemed recovered, Cohort 3 donors had two negative PCRs, clearance, or symptom resolution. The method was immunoSEQ multiplex PCR; TCRdb's version includes in-frame clones alone and lacks a portion of them. The data contain roughly 250,000 clones, 90% to 95% of them seen just once; the ten biggest clones take up under 2.5%. The TCR sequence derives from a woman aged 18 to 35 who had recovered from COVID-19. Sequencing input: PBMCs or T cells enriched from blood (not recorded which).

The CDR3 loop is CASSQVESTGYTF. The CDR3 region has the DNA TGCGCCAGCAGCCAAGTAGAAAGTACTGGCTACACCTTC. V is TRBV4-3 and J is TRBJ1-2; D is uncertain. This CDR3 comprises 13 residues. The germline CDR1 and CDR2 sequences are LGHNA and YSLEER. V was trimmed by 1 base and J by 7 bases, leaving 10 bases between them.